A single sample gave rise to the 24 T cell receptor beta chains below, sequenced in a study of blood T cell repertoires in COVID-19. Clones were sequenced by immunoSEQ multiplex PCR, and TCRdb holds only the in-frame ones, with some missing. The table has about 200,000 clones, about 90% seen once; the top ten hold around 0.63%. The sequencing sample was made of peripheral blood. These receptors came from a man aged 50-60 years with acute or convalescent COVID-19.

The V call is TRBV7-2, the J call TRBJ2-2; 14 bases fit TRBD2. The CDR3 totals 16 residues. V lost 1 base and J lost 10; bases outside the gene matches: 5. Germline CDR1 SGHTA, CDR2 FQGNSA. The CDR3 bases are TGTGCCAGCAGCTTAGTGGGACTAGCGGGAGCTGAGGAGCTGTTTTTT. Protein product: CASSLVGLAGAEELFF. Filled out from reference TRBV7-2 and TRBJ2-2, the complete variable domain reads GAGVSQSPSNKVTEKGKDVELRCDPISGHTALYWYRQSLGQGLEFLIYFQGNSAPDKSGLPSDRFSAERTGGSVSTLTIQRTQQEDSAVYLCASSLVGLAGAEELFFGEGSRLTVL.

This clone was observed once. J is TRBJ1-6 and V is TRBV27; 7 nucleotides align to TRBD1. The CDR3 is 14 residues long. V lost 5 bases, J lost 7 bases, and 5 bases stayed unmatched. Germline V CDR1 and CDR2: MNHEY, SMNVEV (reference sequence). The DNA of the CDR3 is TGTGCCAGCAGTATAGGGACAGAAAATTCACCCCTCCACTTT. Its protein product is CASSIGTENSPLHF.

The chain carries TRBV28 and TRBJ1-2; perhaps TRBD1 as D (6 bases). Trimming removed 7 bases at V and 8 bases at J, with 14 bases between. The CDR3 runs to 12 residues. Germline-derived CDR1 and CDR2 are MDHEN and SYDVKM. CDR3 in DNA: TGTGCCAGCACTTCCCAGGGGCAGGGCTACACCTTC. It is translated as CASTSQGQGYTF.

The J gene is TRBJ2-7, the V gene TRBV14; 10 nucleotides agree with TRBD2. Losses at the gene ends were 2 bases for V and 6 bases for J; bases not matched to a gene: 10. The CDR3 contains 16 residues. The V gene's germline CDR1 is SGHDN and CDR2 FVKESK. DNA of the CDR3: TGTGCCAGCAGCCAACTCGGCGGTAGCGGGAGGAGCGAGCAGTACTTC. Encoded protein: CASSQLGGSGRSEQYF.

The rearrangement joins TRBV7-3 to TRBJ1-3; no clear D gene. From germline, CDR1 is SGHTA and CDR2 FQGTGA. This CDR3 contains 13 residues. Deletions cut 2 bases from V and 4 bases from J, with 6 bases between. CDR3 region: CASSLRWGNTIYF. CDR3 sequence (DNA): TGTGCCAGCAGCTTACGGTGGGGAAACACCATATATTTT.

This chain joins TRBV2 and TRBJ2-3; 11 bases map to TRBD2. CDR3 length equals 15 residues. The germline V gene has CDR1 SNHLY and CDR2 FYNNEI. Trimming took 6 bases from V and 2 from J; bases not matched to a gene: 4. The CDR3 region is CASRTSGAFTDTQYF. CDR3 nucleotides: TGTGCCAGCAGGACTAGCGGGGCCTTCACAGATACGCAGTATTTT.

The genes are TRBV18 and TRBJ1-1; TRBD1 is a possible D gene (5 bases). The CDR3 is 15 amino acids. Deletions cut 3 bases from V and 5 bases from J, with 16 bases between. In germline, CDR1 is KGHSH, CDR2 LQKENI. CDR3 nucleotides: TGTGCCAGCTCACCCCCGTCAGGGTCCTATACTGAAGCTTTCTTT. Residues: CASSPPSGSYTEAFF.

The chain links TRBV27 to TRBJ2-7; possibly TRBD2 for D (5 bases). CDR1 and CDR2 from the germline V gene are MNHEY and SMNVEV (reference sequence). V was pared by 6 bases and J by 0 bases, with 9 bases between. The CDR3 has 13 residues. The CDR3 sequence is CASRRSGSYEQYF. CDR3 coding DNA: TGTGCCAGCAGGCGGAGCGGCTCCTACGAGCAGTACTTC.

The V gene is TRBV5-1, the J gene TRBJ2-7; TRBD2 aligns across 9 bases. The length of the CDR3 is 14 residues. Per the germline V gene, CDR1 is SGHRS and CDR2 is YFSETQ. The ends lost 7 bases at V and 0 bases at J; junction bases unmatched: 5. The CDR3 sequence is CASRLADSSYEQYF. Here the CDR3 DNA reads TGCGCCAGCCGACTAGCGGATAGCTCCTACGAGCAGTACTTC.

The chain joins TRBV7-7 to TRBJ2-3; perhaps TRBD2 as D (8 bases). Germline-derived CDR1 and CDR2 are SSHAT and FNYEAQ (reference sequence). The CDR3 has 19 residues. V gave up 1 base and J gave up 2 bases, with 22 bases separating them. The CDR3 DNA follows: TGTGCCAGCAGCTTAGGAGGGGGCACGGCTAGCGGGTACACAGATACGCAGTATTTT. Amino acid sequence: CASSLGGGTASGYTDTQYF.

The chain uses TRBV6-2 or TRBV6-3 and TRBJ2-2, with D possibly matching TRBD2 (6 bases). This CDR3 contains 18 residues. CDR1 and CDR2 (germline): MNHEY, SVGEGT. Trimming removed 3 bases from V and 0 bases from J, with 17 bases in between. CDR3 coding DNA: TGTGCCAGCAGTTATGCCGTAGTCGGCGGGGCGAACACCGGGGAGCTGTTTTTT. Its translation: CASSYAVVGGANTGELFF.

The J gene is TRBJ1-2, the V gene TRBV28; 7 bases line up with TRBD1. The V and J ends lost 3 bases and 4 bases, in that order; junction bases with no gene match: 11. The germline gives CDR1 MDHEN, CDR2 SYDVKM. CDR3 length: 16 residues. CDR3: CASSFPLGSGGYGYTF. The CDR3 DNA follows: TGTGCCAGCAGTTTTCCCCTCGGTTCAGGGGGCTATGGCTACACCTTC.

V usage is TRBV5-6 and J usage is TRBJ2-3; 10 bases map to TRBD2. Germline assignment: CDR1 SGHDT and CDR2 YYEEEE. This CDR3 has 14 residues. Germline trimming cut 0 bases from V and 10 bases from J; bases unmatched to any gene: 5. CDR3 in DNA: TGTGCCAGCAGCTTGGTAGCGGGGGGTTCGTCGCAGTATTTT. Residues: CASSLVAGGSSQYF. The full variable domain, in which reference TRBV5-6 and TRBJ2-3 provide the parts outside the CDR3, is DAGVTQSPTHLIKTRGQQVTLRCSPKSGHDTVSWYQQALGQGPQFIFQYYEEEERQRGNFPDRFSGHQFPNYSSELNVNALLLGDSALYLCASSLVAGGSSQYFGPGTRLTVL.

The chain joins TRBV19 to TRBJ1-1; 7 positions agree with TRBD1. V lost 3 bases to trimming and J lost 1 base; unmatched junction nucleotides: 5. Germline lookup yields CDR1 LNHDA and CDR2 SQIVND (reference sequence). This CDR3 spans 15 amino acids. CDR3 residues: CASSIAWTGNTEAFF. The CDR3 nucleotides are TGTGCCAGTAGTATCGCTTGGACAGGGAACACTGAAGCTTTCTTT.

This clone was counted once. The chain is built from TRBV19 and TRBJ1-1; weak D call: TRBD1 (6 bases). CDR1 is LNHDA and CDR2 is SQIVND in the germline V gene (reference sequence). Between the trimmed V and J ends, which lost 7 bases and 5 bases, there was a span of 17 bases. The CDR3 is 14 residues long. The CDR3 protein is CASIRGGARTEAFF. The CDR3 coding sequence is TGTGCCAGTATTCGGGGGGGGGCACGTACTGAAGCTTTCTTT.

V is TRBV4-3 and J is TRBJ1-2; D gene ambiguous. CDR3 size: 15 residues. V lost 2 bases and J lost 3, with 13 bases in between. Per the germline V gene, CDR1 is LGHNA and CDR2 is YSLEER. CDR3 amino acids: CASSQLNPSDYGYTF. The CDR3 bases are TGCGCCAGCAGCCAACTGAACCCGAGTGACTATGGCTACACCTTC.

The V and J genes are TRBV18 and TRBJ1-6, with D possibly being TRBD1 (6 bases). The CDR3 contains 16 residues. V gave up 3 bases and J gave up 3 bases, with 12 bases separating them. Germline lookup yields CDR1 KGHSH and CDR2 LQKENI. The DNA for the CDR3 is TGTGCCAGCTCACCGAGACAGGCTAGCTATAATTCACCCCTCCACTTT. As protein: CASSPRQASYNSPLHF.

DNA of the CDR3: TGTGCCAGCAGCCAAAGTAGAAACGCCGGGGAGCTGTTTTTT. It codes for CASSQSRNAGELFF. The chain combines TRBV3-1 (or the pseudogene TRBV3-2) with TRBJ2-2; D not certain. The germline V gene has CDR1 LGHDT and CDR2 YNNKEL (reference sequence). Trimming removed 2 bases from V and 6 bases from J, with 10 bases in between. This CDR3 is built from 14 residues.

The chain joins TRBV14 to TRBJ2-5, with 7 bases lining up with TRBD2. CDR3 length equals 16 residues. CDR1 and CDR2 (germline): SGHDN, FVKESK. V lost 4 bases and J lost 3; bases outside the gene matches: 11. The CDR3 DNA is TGTGCCAGCAGCCCCTCGACTAGCTATGCAAAAGAGACCCAGTACTTC. It codes for CASSPSTSYAKETQYF.

This rearrangement joins TRBV7-3 to TRBJ2-2, with 12 bases aligning to TRBD2. After removal of 2 bases from V and 3 bases from J, the junction contained 7 bases not matched to a gene. CDR3 length: 18 amino acids. CDR1 and CDR2 from the germline V gene are SGHTA and FQGTGA. This chain's CDR3 is CASSLSSGRAKDTGELFF. The CDR3 bases are TGTGCCAGCAGCTTATCTAGCGGGAGGGCCAAGGACACCGGGGAGCTGTTTTTT.

The chain joins TRBV28 to TRBJ2-5, with a tentative D call TRBD2 (7 bases). Looked up from germline, CDR1 is MDHEN and CDR2 is SYDVKM. The V gene lost 8 bases and the J gene lost 0 bases, with 19 bases spanning the gap. The CDR3 runs to 16 residues. In nucleotides, the CDR3 is TGTGCCAGCGTCGCTGTCCGCGGGGGCTACCAAGAGACCCAGTACTTC. This codes for CASVAVRGGYQETQYF.

This clone has only a few counts. The V and J genes are TRBV5-6 and TRBJ1-1; no definite D call. Looked up from germline, CDR1 is SGHDT and CDR2 is YYEEEE. The CDR3 is 16 residues long. V lost 0 bases, J lost 2 bases, and 14 bases lay in between. CDR3 sequence: CASSLDPTDINTEAFF. In DNA form, the CDR3 reads TGTGCCAGCAGCTTGGACCCAACAGATATTAACACTGAAGCTTTCTTT. Using reference TRBV5-6 and TRBJ1-1 for the parts outside the CDR3, the full variable domain is DAGVTQSPTHLIKTRGQQVTLRCSPKSGHDTVSWYQQALGQGPQFIFQYYEEEERQRGNFPDRFSGHQFPNYSSELNVNALLLGDSALYLCASSLDPTDINTEAFFGQGTRLTVV.

For this clone: This specimen includes other DNA sequences encoding the same CDR3. The genes are TRBV19 and TRBJ2-3; perhaps TRBD1 as D (5 bases). Per the germline V gene, CDR1 is LNHDA and CDR2 is SQIVND (reference sequence). Trimming removed 5 bases at V and 0 bases at J, with 9 bases between. The CDR3 loop spans 14 amino acids. The CDR3 is CASSDRGSTDTQYF. The DNA of the CDR3 is TGTGCCAGTAGTGACAGAGGTAGCACAGATACGCAGTATTTT.

V is TRBV28 and J is TRBJ2-1; 8 bases are a match to TRBD2. The CDR3 is made up of 13 amino acids. Germline V gene lookup returns CDR1 MDHEN and CDR2 SYDVKM. V lost 7 bases, J lost 7 bases, and 6 bases stayed unmatched. CDR3 sequence (DNA): TGTGCCAGCATACGGGGGGGAAAGAATGAGCAGTTCTTC. Protein product: CASIRGGKNEQFF.